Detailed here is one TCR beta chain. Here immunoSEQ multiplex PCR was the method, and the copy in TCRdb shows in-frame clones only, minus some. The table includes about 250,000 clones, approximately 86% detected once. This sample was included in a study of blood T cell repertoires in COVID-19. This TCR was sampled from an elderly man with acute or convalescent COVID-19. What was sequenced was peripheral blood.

The CDR3 sequence: CASSVDPGQGSNYGYTF. The CDR3 DNA sequence: TGTGCCAGCAGCGTAGATCCTGGACAGGGGAGTAACTATGGCTACACCTTC. The genes are TRBV9 and TRBJ1-2, with TRBD1 matching over 9 bases. Looked up from germline, CDR1 is SGDLS and CDR2 is YYNGEE. The CDR3 covers 17 residues. V lost 0 bases to trimming and J lost 1 base; unmatched junction nucleotides: 7.